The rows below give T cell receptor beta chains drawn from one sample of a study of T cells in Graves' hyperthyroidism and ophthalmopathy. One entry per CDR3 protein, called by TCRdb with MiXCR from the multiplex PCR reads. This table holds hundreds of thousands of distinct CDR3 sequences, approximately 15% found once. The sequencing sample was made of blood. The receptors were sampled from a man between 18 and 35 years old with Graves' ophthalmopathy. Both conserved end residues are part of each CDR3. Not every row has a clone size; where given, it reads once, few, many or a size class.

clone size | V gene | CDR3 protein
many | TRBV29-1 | CSVEWTSGTYEQYF
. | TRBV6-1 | CASNVQGETYEQYF
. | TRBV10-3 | CAILKQGPNTGELFF
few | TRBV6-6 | CASSYFKLSYEQYF
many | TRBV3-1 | CASSQVGDRGNTGELFF
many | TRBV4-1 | CASSQNFNEQFF
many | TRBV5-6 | CASSLRGWYGYTF
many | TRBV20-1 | CSASSRDTLYNEQFF
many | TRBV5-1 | CASSLDGAGLDTQYF
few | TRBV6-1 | CASSRTGTGAYNSPLHF
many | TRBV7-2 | CASSLGIHSSYEQYF
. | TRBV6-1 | CASRRLGGFQPQHF
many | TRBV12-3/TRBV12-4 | CASSARGLGTEQFF
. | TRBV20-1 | CSARDPMLDYTRGIYEQYF
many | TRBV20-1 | CSAGIMGTRGQPQHF
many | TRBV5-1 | CASSGGLAVSTDTQYF
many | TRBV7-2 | CASSLEVRGGELFF
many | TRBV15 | CATSTLIGLKVHNEQFF
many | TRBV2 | CASIRSPATYEQYF
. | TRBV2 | CAGSLGLAGGDTQYF
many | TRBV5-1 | CASSLEGAGSSYNEQFF
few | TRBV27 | CASSLQLAGNQETQYF
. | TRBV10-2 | CASETGTSGANEQFF
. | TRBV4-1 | CASSQSQGARGYTF
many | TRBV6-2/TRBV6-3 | CASSRTFSGRAGNEQFF
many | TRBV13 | CASSRLRGTAYEQYF
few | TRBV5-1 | CASSPGVAGGQETQYF
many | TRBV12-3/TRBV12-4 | CASRGMDTQYF
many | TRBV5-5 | CASSRGQGAHGYTF
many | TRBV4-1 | CASRQVAADTQYF
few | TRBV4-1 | CASSQVSRGYYQETQYF
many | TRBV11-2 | CASSLGSGTSLYEQYF
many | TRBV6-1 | CASSRGQQGRETQYF
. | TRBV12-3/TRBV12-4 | CASSPGTSGYSYEQYF
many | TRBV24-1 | CATSSGTEAFF
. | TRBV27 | CASSFTVQGYSPLHF
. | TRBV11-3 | CASSQTGFHTEAFF
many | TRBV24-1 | CATSDHLGLAENTGELFF
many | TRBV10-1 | CASSAQRVNEQFF
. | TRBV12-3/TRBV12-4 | CASSSGGPPGNTIYF
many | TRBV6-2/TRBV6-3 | CASTTPGVNQPQHF
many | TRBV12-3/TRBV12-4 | CASSPARTTHNYGYTF
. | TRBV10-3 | CAIGDPSASHGKLFF
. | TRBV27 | CASSGRKSNTGELFF
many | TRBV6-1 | CASSVLPPTTYNEQFF
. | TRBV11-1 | CASSLGTGDTNEQYF
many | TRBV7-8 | CASSWTGNYEQFF
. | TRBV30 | CAWSVPGSGLSYNEQFF
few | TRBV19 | CASGTGIFYEQYF
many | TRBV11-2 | CASSPQIPLTTDTQYF
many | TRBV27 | CASSLSIIGDGYTF
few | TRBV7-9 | CASSFYSGGIDEQYF
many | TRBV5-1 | CASSPGTGETDTQYF
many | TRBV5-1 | CASSADRGYNEQFF
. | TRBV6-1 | CATSLQAGETDTQYF